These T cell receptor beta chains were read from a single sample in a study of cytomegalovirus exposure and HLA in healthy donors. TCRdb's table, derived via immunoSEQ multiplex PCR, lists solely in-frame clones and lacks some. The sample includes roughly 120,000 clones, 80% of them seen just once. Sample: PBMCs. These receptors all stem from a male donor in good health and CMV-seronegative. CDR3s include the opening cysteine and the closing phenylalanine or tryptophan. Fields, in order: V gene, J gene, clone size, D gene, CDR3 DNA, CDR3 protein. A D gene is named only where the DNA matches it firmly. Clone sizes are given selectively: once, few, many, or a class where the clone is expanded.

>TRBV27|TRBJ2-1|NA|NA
TGTGCCAGCAGTTTTCGGGGGAGCTCCTACAATGAGCAGTTCTTC
CASSFRGSSYNEQFF
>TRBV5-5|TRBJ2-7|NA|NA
TGTGCCAGCAGCTTGTTGCAGGGGATAAACTACGAGCAGTACTTC
CASSLLQGINYEQYF
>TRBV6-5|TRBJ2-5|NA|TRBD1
TGTGCCAGCAGTACCAAGTGGGACAGAAAAGAGACCCAGTACTTC
CASSTKWDRKETQYF
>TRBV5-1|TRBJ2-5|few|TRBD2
TGCGCCAGCAGCCCCGGGACTACCCAAGAGACCCAGTACTTC
CASSPGTTQETQYF
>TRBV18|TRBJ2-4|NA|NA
TGTGCCAGCTCACCAAGGGAGTCTCAAAACATTCAGTACTTC
CASSPRESQNIQYF
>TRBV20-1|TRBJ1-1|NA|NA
TGCAGTGCTAGACAGGGCCCTGAAGCTTTCTTT
CSARQGPEAFF
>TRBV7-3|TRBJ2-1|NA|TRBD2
TGTGCCAGCAGCTTAAGCGGGGGGAGGGGCAATGAGCAGTTCTTC
CASSLSGGRGNEQFF
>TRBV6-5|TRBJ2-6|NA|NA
TGTGCCAGCAGTTACTCGAGGCACTCTGGGGCCAACGGCCTGACTTTC
CASSYSRHSGANGLTF
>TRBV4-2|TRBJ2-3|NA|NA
TGTGCCAGCAGCCAAGATCATGGCACAGATACGCAGTATTTT
CASSQDHGTDTQYF
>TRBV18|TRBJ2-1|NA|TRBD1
TGTGCCAGCTCACCGAGGGACAGGGCGTTCAATGAGCAGTTCTTC
CASSPRDRAFNEQFF
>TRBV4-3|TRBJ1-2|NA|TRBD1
TGCGCCAGCAGCCATACAGGGGGCGGAATCTATGGCTACACCTTC
CASSHTGGGIYGYTF
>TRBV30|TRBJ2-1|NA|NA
TGTGCCTGGAGGGCCCGACTAGGGGTTGCGTTAAGCAATGAGCAGTTCTTC
CAWRARLGVALSNEQFF
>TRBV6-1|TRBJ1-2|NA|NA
TGTGCCAGCAGTGAATATGGAGCCTCTGGCTACACCTTC
CASSEYGASGYTF
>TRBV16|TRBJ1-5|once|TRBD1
TGTGCCAGCAGCCAGTCGGCAGGGGGCTGGCAGCCCCAGCATTTT
CASSQSAGGWQPQHF
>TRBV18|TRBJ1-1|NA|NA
TGTGCCAGCTCACACGGGGTCCCCGACACTGAAGCTTTCTTT
CASSHGVPDTEAFF
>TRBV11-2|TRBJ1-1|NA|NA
TGTGCCAGCACCTGGGGGGGTGGCACTGAAGCTTTCTTT
CASTWGGGTEAFF
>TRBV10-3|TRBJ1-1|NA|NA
TGTGCCATTCGGGACACTGACACTGAAGCTTTCTTT
CAIRDTDTEAFF
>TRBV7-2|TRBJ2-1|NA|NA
TGTGCCAGCAGCTTAGGCGTGGGCGGGAATGAGCAGTTCTTC
CASSLGVGGNEQFF
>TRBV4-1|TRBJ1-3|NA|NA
TGCGCCAGCAGCCAACCTGGAAGGGGGGGTGGAAACACCATATATTTT
CASSQPGRGGGNTIYF
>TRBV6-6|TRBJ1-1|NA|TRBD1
TGTGCCAGCAGTTACAAGGGACAGGCGAACACTGAAGCTTTCTTT
CASSYKGQANTEAFF
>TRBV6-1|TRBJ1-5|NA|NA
TGTGCCAGCAGTGAATGGCAGGCTGATCAGCCCCAGCATTTT
CASSEWQADQPQHF
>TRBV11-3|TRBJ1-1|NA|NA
TGTGCCAGCAGCCCGGGGGGTCAGAGCTCCACTGAAGCTTTCTTT
CASSPGGQSSTEAFF
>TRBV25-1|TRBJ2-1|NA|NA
TGTGCCAGCAGTAATCCCGGGACTTCTGGGGTTGAGCAGTTCTTC
CASSNPGTSGVEQFF
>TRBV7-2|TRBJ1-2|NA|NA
TGTGCCAGCAGCTTAGGAGCTAACTATGGCTACACCTTC
CASSLGANYGYTF
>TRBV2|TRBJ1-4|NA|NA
TGTGCCAGCAGGATGACAGGCCTTCAGGAAAAACTGTTTTTT
CASRMTGLQEKLFF
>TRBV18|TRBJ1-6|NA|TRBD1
TGTGCCAGCTCACCCATACAGGGGAAGGGGTCACCCCTCCACTTT
CASSPIQGKGSPLHF
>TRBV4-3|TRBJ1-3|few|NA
TGCGCCAGCAGCCAAGTCGTCGGTGACTCTGGAAACACCATATATTTT
CASSQVVGDSGNTIYF
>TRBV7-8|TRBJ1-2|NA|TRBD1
TGTGCCAGCAGCTCACCCGGGACAGATTATGGCTACACCTTC
CASSSPGTDYGYTF
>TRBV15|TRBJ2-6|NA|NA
TGTGCCACCAGCAGCAGGGGTGATGAATCTGGGGCCAACGGCCTGACTTTC
CATSSRGDESGANGLTF
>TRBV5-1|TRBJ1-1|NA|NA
TGCGCCAGCAGCTTGAGCTCGAACACTGAAGCTTTCTTT
CASSLSSNTEAFF
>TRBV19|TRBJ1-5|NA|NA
TGTGCCAGTACCGGACAGACAAATCATCAGCCCCAGCATTTT
CASTGQTNHQPQHF
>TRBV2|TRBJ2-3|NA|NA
TGTGCCAGCAGTGAACTCCAGGCCTATACGCAGTATTTT
CASSELQAYTQYF
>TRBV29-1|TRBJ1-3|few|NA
TGCAGCGCCTCTTCCAGGGGTCAGTCTGGAAACACCATATATTTT
CSASSRGQSGNTIYF
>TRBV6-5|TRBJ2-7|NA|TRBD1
TGTGCCAGCAGCCAAGCCGGGACAGGGGTGTACGAGCAGTACTTC
CASSQAGTGVYEQYF
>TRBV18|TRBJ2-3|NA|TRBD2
TGTGCCAGCTCACCTACACTAGCGGGAGATACGCAGTATTTT
CASSPTLAGDTQYF
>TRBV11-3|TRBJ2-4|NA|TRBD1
TGTGCCAGCAGCTCGGGACAGGGAGAGAGCAAAAACAGTCAGTACTTC
CASSSGQGESKNSQYF
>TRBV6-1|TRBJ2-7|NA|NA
TGTGCCAGCACCTGGGGCAGGGTGGGGGAGCAGTACTTC
CASTWGRVGEQYF
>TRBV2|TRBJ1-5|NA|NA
TGTGCCAGCAGTGAATTTACTGGTAATCAGCCCCAGCATTTT
CASSEFTGNQPQHF
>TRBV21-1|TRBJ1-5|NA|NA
TGTGCCAGCAGCAAATTCGATAGGACAGGTGAATGCGAAAATCAGCCCCAGCATTTT
CASSKFDRTGECENQPQHF
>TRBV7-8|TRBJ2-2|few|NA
TGTGTAGTGGACAGCTTGCCCGGGGAGCTGTTTTTT
CVVDSLPGELFF
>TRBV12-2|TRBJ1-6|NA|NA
TGTGCAAGTCGCTTAGATAAGAGCTCCTATAATTCACCCCTCCACTTT
CASRLDKSSYNSPLHF
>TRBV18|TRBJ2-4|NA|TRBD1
TGTGCCAGCTCACCCGGGACAGGGGAAAACATTCAGTACTTC
CASSPGTGENIQYF
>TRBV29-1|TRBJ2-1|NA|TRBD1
TGCAGCGCTTACAGGGGCTCCACCTACAATGAGCAGTTCTTC
CSAYRGSTYNEQFF
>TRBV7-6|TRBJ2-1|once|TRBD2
TGTGCCAGCAGCTGGGCCGGGACTAGCGGGATCGCTGAGCAGTTCTTC
CASSWAGTSGIAEQFF
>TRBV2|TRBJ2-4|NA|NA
TGTGCCAGCAGTGTAGAGTGGAAAAACATTCAGTACTTC
CASSVEWKNIQYF
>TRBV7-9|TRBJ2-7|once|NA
TGTGCCAGCAGCTTAGTGTCTCCCCCCTACGAGCAGTACTTC
CASSLVSPPYEQYF
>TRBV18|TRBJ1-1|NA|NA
TGTGCCAGCTCACGTCGGACAGAAGGAAAGGACACTGAAGCTTTCTTT
CASSRRTEGKDTEAFF